The TCR beta chain under discussion was sequenced for a study of monozygotic twins with inflammatory bowel disease. This CDR3 has 14 residues. Germline V gives CDR1 SGHRS, CDR2 YFSETQ. General study results and limits: No difference in repertoire similarity was seen between concordant and discordant twins, possibly because power was limited. Patient repertoires may carry noise from differing immunosuppressive treatments.

TCRdb reprocessed the 5' RACE reads, with one entry per CDR3 protein and no DNA. The table gives about 200,000 distinct CDR3 sequences; the top ten clones make up 7.7% of it. A remark on this clonotype: Its antigen is undetermined.

The receptor comes from a human donor with ulcerative colitis or Crohn's disease, or a healthy co-twin of an affected twin (not recorded which). The sequenced sample consisted of blood. The chain is built from TRBV5-1 and TRBJ2-1; TCRdb indicates TRBD1, and absent DNA this call remains unverified. The chain's CDR3 is CASSLNRAHNEQYF.